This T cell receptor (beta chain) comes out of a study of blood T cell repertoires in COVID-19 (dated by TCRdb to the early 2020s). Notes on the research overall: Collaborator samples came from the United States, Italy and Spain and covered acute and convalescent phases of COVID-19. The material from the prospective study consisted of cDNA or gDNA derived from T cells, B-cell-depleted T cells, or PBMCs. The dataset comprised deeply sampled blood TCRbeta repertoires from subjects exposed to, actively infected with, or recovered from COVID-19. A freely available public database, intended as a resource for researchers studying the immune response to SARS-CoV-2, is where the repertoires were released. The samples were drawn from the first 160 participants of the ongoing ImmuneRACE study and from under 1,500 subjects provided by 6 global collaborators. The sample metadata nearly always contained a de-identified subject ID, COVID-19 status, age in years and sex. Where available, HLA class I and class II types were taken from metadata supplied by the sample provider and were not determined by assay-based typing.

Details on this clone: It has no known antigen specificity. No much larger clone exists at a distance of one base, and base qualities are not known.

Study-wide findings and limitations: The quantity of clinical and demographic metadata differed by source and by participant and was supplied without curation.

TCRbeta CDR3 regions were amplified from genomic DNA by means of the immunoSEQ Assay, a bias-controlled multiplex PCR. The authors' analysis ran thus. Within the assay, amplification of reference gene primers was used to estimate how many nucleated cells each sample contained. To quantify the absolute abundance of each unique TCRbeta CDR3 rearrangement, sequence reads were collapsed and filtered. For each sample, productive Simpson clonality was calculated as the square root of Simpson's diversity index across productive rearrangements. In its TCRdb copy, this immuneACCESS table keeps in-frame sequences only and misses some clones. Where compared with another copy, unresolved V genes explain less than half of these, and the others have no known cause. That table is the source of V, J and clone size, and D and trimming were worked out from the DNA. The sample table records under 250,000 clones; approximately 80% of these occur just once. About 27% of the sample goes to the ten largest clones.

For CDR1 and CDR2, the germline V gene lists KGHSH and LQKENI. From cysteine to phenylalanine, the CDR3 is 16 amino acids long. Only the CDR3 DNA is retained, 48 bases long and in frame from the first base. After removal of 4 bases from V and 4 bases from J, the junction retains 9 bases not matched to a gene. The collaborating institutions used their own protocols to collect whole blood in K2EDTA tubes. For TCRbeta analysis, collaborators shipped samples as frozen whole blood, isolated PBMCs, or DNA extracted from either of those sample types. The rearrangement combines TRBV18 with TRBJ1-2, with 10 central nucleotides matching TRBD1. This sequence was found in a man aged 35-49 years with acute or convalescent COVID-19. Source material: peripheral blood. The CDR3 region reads CASSQDRGSLVYGYTF. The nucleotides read TGTGCCAGCTCACAGGACAGGGGGAGTTTAGTCTATGGCTACACCTTC.